This passage covers 14 T cell receptor beta chains from one sample sequenced in a study of blood T cell repertoires in COVID-19. Produced via immunoSEQ multiplex PCR; TCRdb's table is partial and in-frame only. This sample has 150,000 or so clones, with roughly 84% found just once. Sequenced sample: peripheral blood. These receptors were taken from a woman aged 45-65 years with COVID-19, enrolled during active disease.

The chain uses TRBV7-9 and TRBJ1-4, with 9 bases fitting TRBD1. The V gene end was trimmed by 5 bases and the J gene end by 8 bases; junction bases not matched to a gene: 6. The CDR3 extends over 14 amino acids. The germline CDR1 and CDR2 sequences are SEHNR and FQNEAQ (reference sequence). The CDR3, as DNA: TGTGCCAGCAGCCAAACAGGGGGCTACGAAAAACTGTTTTTT. This encodes CASSQTGGYEKLFF.

The V gene is TRBV4-3, the J gene TRBJ2-3; the match to TRBD2 covers 16 bases. Trimming cost V 3 bases and J 4 bases; bases outside gene matches: 1. Germline V gives CDR1 LGHNA, CDR2 YSLEER. The CDR3 sequence is 16 residues long. As DNA, the CDR3 is TGCGCCAGCAGCCAGGGGACTAGCGGGGGGGCAGATACGCAGTATTTT. Translated: CASSQGTSGGADTQYF.

This clone has more than one count but fewer than ten. This sequence joins TRBV30 and TRBJ2-3, with D tentatively TRBD2 (6 bases). The CDR3 is 13 residues long. CDR1 GTSNPN and CDR2 SVGIG come from the germline V gene (reference sequence). Trimming removed 1 base at V and 6 bases at J, with 11 bases between. The CDR3 region is CAWSGGKGDTQYF. CDR3 DNA sequence: TGTGCCTGGAGTGGCGGGAAGGGGGATACGCAGTATTTT.

This clone was observed a handful of times. The chain is built from TRBV4-2 and TRBJ2-1; 8 bases line up with TRBD2. Germline assignment: CDR1 LGHNA and CDR2 YNFKEQ. This CDR3 comprises 18 residues. After removal of 5 bases from V and 4 bases from J, the junction contained 16 bases not matched to a gene. DNA of the CDR3: TGTGCCAGCAGCGCCAACCTTGCGGGGGGCCTTCCATACAATGAGCAGTTCTTC. Translation gives CASSANLAGGLPYNEQFF.

The V gene is TRBV10-3, the J gene TRBJ2-3, with a weak D call TRBD2 (5 bases). CDR1 is ENHRY and CDR2 is SYGVKD in the germline V gene. There are 13 residues in the CDR3. The V gene lost 6 bases and the J gene lost 2 bases, with 9 bases spanning the gap. The CDR3: CAISRENTDTQYF. CDR3 bases: TGTGCCATCAGCCGGGAAAACACAGATACGCAGTATTTT.

The V and J genes are TRBV4-3 and TRBJ1-4; maybe TRBD1 (5 bases). Trimming left V 5 bases short and J 7 bases short, with 26 bases between. CDR1 and CDR2 from the germline V gene are LGHNA and YSLEER. The length of the CDR3 is 18 residues. CDR3 coding DNA: TGCGCCAGCAGCTCCCAAGTCGGTTCGGGTTGGGGGGGTGAAAAACTGTTTTTT. Its translation is CASSSQVGSGWGGEKLFF.

The chain employs TRBV27 and TRBJ1-1; unclear D gene. CDR1 MNHEY and CDR2 SMNVEV come from the germline V gene (reference sequence). The CDR3 is made up of 18 amino acids. The germline V and J ends were trimmed by 0 bases and 0 bases, with 17 bases remaining between them. As DNA, the CDR3 is TGTGCCAGCAGTTTATCGATTCCCGGGAGTAGTATGAACACTGAAGCTTTCTTT. Encoded protein: CASSLSIPGSSMNTEAFF.

This clone was seen ten or more times. The CDR3 DNA is TGTGCCAGCAGCGTTCAGGGGGGCTATGGCTACACCTTC. This sequence encodes CASSVQGGYGYTF. The rearrangement joins TRBV3-1 (or the pseudogene TRBV3-2) to TRBJ1-2, with 7 bases identical to TRBD1. The CDR3 spans 13 residues. Trimming took 5 bases from V and 4 from J; bases not matched to a gene: 4. Germline CDR1 reads LGHDT; CDR2 reads YNNKEL (reference sequence).

The V and J genes are TRBV7-9 and TRBJ1-1; 8 bases align to TRBD1. The CDR3 covers 17 residues. Losses at the gene ends were 8 bases for V and 0 bases for J; bases not matched to a gene: 14. In germline, CDR1 is SEHNR, CDR2 FQNEAQ (reference sequence). The CDR3 bases are TGTGCCAGCGATTCCGGCCCCGGGACAGGATTGAACACTGAAGCTTTCTTT. Translation: CASDSGPGTGLNTEAFF.

The J gene is TRBJ2-7, the V gene TRBV7-2, with D perhaps TRBD2 (7 bases). Germline CDR1 reads SGHTA; CDR2 reads FQGNSA. V lost 1 base, J lost 2 bases, and 18 bases lay in between. The CDR3 consists of 17 residues. CDR3 in amino acids: CASSLGRLGRGPYEQYF. The CDR3 nucleotides read TGTGCCAGCAGCTTAGGTCGTCTGGGGCGGGGGCCCTACGAGCAGTACTTC.

This chain joins TRBV5-6 and TRBJ2-5, with D maybe TRBD2 (6 bases). The V gene's germline CDR1 is SGHDT and CDR2 YYEEEE. The CDR3 totals 14 residues. V lost 4 bases to trimming and J lost 4 bases, with 14 bases between them. CDR3 bases: TGTGCCAGCAGCCCGGGACTCTGGGGAGAGACCCAGTACTTC. This sequence encodes CASSPGLWGETQYF. Full variable domain (missing parts from reference TRBV5-6 and TRBJ2-5): DAGVTQSPTHLIKTRGQQVTLRCSPKSGHDTVSWYQQALGQGPQFIFQYYEEEERQRGNFPDRFSGHQFPNYSSELNVNALLLGDSALYLCASSPGLWGETQYFGPGTRLLVL.

The CDR3 loop reads CAITGTNTGELFF. CDR3 DNA: TGTGCCATAACAGGGACGAACACCGGGGAGCTGTTTTTT. The chain combines TRBV7-9 with TRBJ2-2; TRBD1 is a possible D gene (6 bases). The CDR3 contains 13 residues. V dropped 10 bases and J dropped 0 bases, with 9 bases sitting between them. Germline loops: CDR1 SEHNR, CDR2 FQNEAQ (reference sequence).

The genes are TRBV3-1 (or the pseudogene TRBV3-2) and TRBJ2-5; TRBD2 matches 15 bases. Per germline, CDR1 LGHDT and CDR2 YNNKEL (reference sequence). The CDR3 has 17 residues. The junction had 9 bases not matched to a gene; V was cut back by 4 bases and J by 6 bases. The CDR3 coding sequence is TGTGCCAGCAGCCCGACCGGACTAGCGGGGGGGCCGAAGACCCAGTACTTC. Translated: CASSPTGLAGGPKTQYF.

The chain recombines TRBV10-3 with TRBJ1-1; 8 nucleotides align to TRBD1. The V gene's germline CDR1 is ENHRY and CDR2 SYGVKD. This CDR3 comprises 16 residues. The V segment lost 11 bases and the J segment 0 bases; nucleotides outside the gene matches: 14. The CDR3 region is CAAGNQGAGMNTEAFF. DNA for the CDR3: TGTGCCGCAGGGAACCAGGGGGCGGGAATGAACACTGAAGCTTTCTTT.